One sample yielded the 23 T cell receptor beta chains listed below, sequenced in a study of cytotoxic CD8 clonotypes in ibrutinib-treated CLL. Data came from immunoSEQ multiplex PCR; TCRdb stores just in-frame clones and leaves some out. Of about 68,000 clones in the sample, about two thirds were seen once. Sample: PBMCs, taken after 12 months of ibrutinib treatment. The receptors originated from a human donor with chronic lymphocytic leukemia.

V usage is TRBV4-3 and J usage is TRBJ1-2; weak D call: TRBD1 (6 bases). Germline CDR1 LGHNA, CDR2 YSLEER. This CDR3 has 15 residues. V was shortened by 5 bases and J by 4 bases, with 17 bases between the two germline ends. This CDR3 is CASSTTEGGSYGYTF. CDR3 sequence (DNA): TGCGCCAGCAGCACTACCGAAGGGGGAAGCTATGGCTACACCTTC.

V gene TRBV28 combines with J gene TRBJ1-4; D may be TRBD1 (5 bases). Germline values: CDR1 MDHEN, CDR2 SYDVKM. The CDR3 extends over 13 amino acids. V lost 6 bases, J lost 6 bases, and 11 bases lay in between. In nucleotides, the CDR3 is TGTGCCAGCAGCCCCGCCAGGGATGAAAAACTGTTTTTT. Residues: CASSPARDEKLFF.

This chain links TRBV6-4 with TRBJ1-1; D remains unclear. Trimming stripped 7 bases from V and 1 base from J, with 16 bases between. The CDR3 totals 15 residues. Germline V gene data show CDR1 as MRHNA and CDR2 as SNTAGT. CDR3 sequence (DNA): TGTGCCAGCAACAGTTTGGGGAAACCGAACACTGAAGCTTTCTTT. Translated, it gives CASNSLGKPNTEAFF.

This chain uses TRBV15 with TRBJ2-7; tentative D call: TRBD1 (6 bases). The CDR3 length is 15 residues. The ends were cut back, 4 bases at V and 6 bases at J, with 19 bases in the middle. CDR1 and CDR2 (germline): LNHNV, YYDKDF (reference sequence). The CDR3 here is CATSKARGLGFEQYF. CDR3 nucleotides: TGTGCCACCAGCAAGGCCAGGGGCCTTGGGTTCGAGCAGTACTTC.

The J gene is TRBJ1-6, the V gene TRBV5-4; 10 bases align to TRBD1. The CDR3 totals 15 residues. V lost 4 bases, J lost 10 bases, and 8 bases stayed unmatched. CDR1 and CDR2 (germline): SGHNT, YYREEE (reference sequence). The CDR3 bases are TGTGCCAGCAGCCTTGGACAGGGGGATAGATCACCCCTCCACTTT. Protein product: CASSLGQGDRSPLHF.

The sample holds a few counts of this clone. This chain connects TRBV7-2 to TRBJ2-2, with D perhaps matching TRBD1 (5 bases). The ends were cut back, 0 bases at V and 6 bases at J, with 11 bases in the middle. Germline CDR1 SGHTA, CDR2 FQGNSA. CDR3 length equals 15 residues. CDR3 DNA: TGTGCCAGCAGCTTAGCGCGTAGGGGCCCCGGGGAGCTGTTTTTT. Its translation: CASSLARRGPGELFF. The full variable domain, in which reference TRBV7-2 and TRBJ2-2 provide the parts outside the CDR3, is GAGVSQSPSNKVTEKGKDVELRCDPISGHTALYWYRQSLGQGLEFLIYFQGNSAPDKSGLPSDRFSAERTGGSVSTLTIQRTQQEDSAVYLCASSLARRGPGELFFGEGSRLTVL.

The chain links TRBV6-5 to TRBJ1-1; D call uncertain. Trimming took off 0 bases at V and 1 base at J, with 6 bases between the two ends. The length of the CDR3 is 14 residues. Germline V gene lookup returns CDR1 MNHEY and CDR2 SVGAGI. The CDR3 region has the DNA TGTGCCAGCAGTTACTCAGCCTCGAACACTGAAGCTTTCTTT. Translation gives CASSYSASNTEAFF.

Of note for this clone: One junction end does not reproduce the germline sequence, and a read error may be involved. The chain recombines TRBV5-3 with TRBJ1-2, with D possibly TRBD1 on 6 matching bases. TRBV5-3 is treated as an ORF (open reading frame) with a function not yet certain. This CDR3 spans 12 amino acids. For the CDR3, the DNA is TGTGCCAGCAGCTCGACAGGCGATGGCTACACCTTC. Protein sequence: CASSSTGDGYTF.

The CDR3 reads CASSWSGAPNNEQFF. The DNA of the CDR3 is TGTGCCAGCAGCTGGAGCGGGGCCCCAAACAATGAGCAGTTCTTC. The gene calls are TRBV5-6 and TRBJ2-1, with TRBD2 matching 7 bases. J was trimmed by 5 bases and V by 3 bases; bases with no gene match: 8. Germline CDR1 and CDR2: SGHDT and YYEEEE. There are 15 residues in the CDR3.

This clone has just one count. The rearrangement links TRBV4-2 to TRBJ1-2, with a tentative D call TRBD1 (5 bases). CDR3 length: 14 amino acids. V was pared by 3 bases and J by 4 bases, with 12 bases between. Germline CDR1 and CDR2: LGHNA and YNFKEQ. This CDR3 is CASSQAGIGYGYTF. CDR3 in DNA: TGTGCCAGCAGCCAGGCAGGGATAGGCTATGGCTACACCTTC.

This sequence joins TRBV7-2 and TRBJ2-1; the match to TRBD1 covers 7 bases. V was clipped by 8 bases and J by 3 bases; unmatched bases: 10. The germline gives CDR1 SGHTA, CDR2 FQGNSA. The CDR3 is made up of 15 amino acids. CDR3 protein: CASQKDPGGYNEQFF. DNA for the CDR3: TGTGCCAGCCAAAAGGACCCAGGGGGCTACAATGAGCAGTTCTTC.

V usage is TRBV5-4 and J usage is TRBJ2-3; 10 bases align to TRBD2. The trim removed 7 bases at V and 4 bases at J, leaving 12 bases unmatched. This CDR3 contains 16 residues. Germline CDR1 is SGHNT and CDR2 is YYREEE (reference sequence). The CDR3 DNA is TGTGCCAGCCACGGTTTGAGCGGGGGGGCCGCAGATACGCAGTATTTT. Translating it yields CASHGLSGGAADTQYF.

The chain links TRBV7-9 to TRBJ1-4; the D is unclear. Trimming removed 2 bases at V and 0 bases at J, with 13 bases between. Germline V gives CDR1 SEHNR, CDR2 FQNEAQ (reference sequence). This CDR3 region has 17 residues. The CDR3 here is CASSLFPIQTTNEKLFF. CDR3 bases: TGTGCCAGCAGCTTATTCCCCATACAAACAACTAATGAAAAACTGTTTTTT.

This chain joins TRBV5-1 and TRBJ2-7; 10 nucleotides agree with TRBD1. The CDR3 is made up of 16 amino acids. The ends lost 3 bases at V and 1 base at J; junction bases unmatched: 7. Per germline, CDR1 SGHRS and CDR2 YFSETQ. Here the CDR3 reads CASSSIRDRGSYEQYF. The CDR3 region has the DNA TGCGCCAGCAGCTCTATCAGGGACAGGGGTTCCTACGAGCAGTACTTC.

V is TRBV30 and J is TRBJ1-5, with D unclear. There are 14 residues in the CDR3. CDR1 and CDR2 from the germline V gene are GTSNPN and SVGIG (reference sequence). Trimming removed 0 bases from V and 6 bases from J, with 12 bases in between. CDR3 in amino acids: CAWSVPGPSQPQHF. The CDR3 DNA follows: TGTGCCTGGAGTGTACCAGGTCCCAGTCAGCCCCAGCATTTT.

V and J are TRBV10-3 and TRBJ1-5; TRBD1 aligns across 10 bases. Germline assignment: CDR1 ENHRY and CDR2 SYGVKD. This CDR3 is 14 amino acids long. The ends lost 2 bases at V and 5 bases at J; junction bases unmatched: 0. CDR3 in amino acids: CAISEGQGDQPQHF. The CDR3 DNA reads as TGTGCCATCAGTGAGGGACAGGGGGATCAGCCCCAGCATTTT.

J is TRBJ1-2 and V is TRBV4-3; 8 nucleotides line up with TRBD1. CDR1 is LGHNA, CDR2 YSLEER, per germline. With V trimmed by 3 bases and J by 3 bases, 9 bases remained unmatched. The CDR3 totals 16 residues. CDR3 residues: CASSQGWRDRYYGYTF. The CDR3 DNA reads TGCGCCAGCAGCCAGGGGTGGAGGGACAGGTACTATGGCTACACCTTC.

The rearrangement uses TRBV2 and TRBJ2-1; tentatively, D is TRBD1 (6 bases). Trimming cost V 4 bases and J 6 bases, with 10 bases left between them. CDR3 length: 13 amino acids. Germline CDR1 reads SNHLY; CDR2 reads FYNNEI. The CDR3 here is CASSGSQGNEQFF. CDR3 DNA sequence: TGTGCCAGCAGTGGGTCACAGGGCAATGAGCAGTTCTTC.

This clone was detected a few times. The CDR3 here is CASSFFGGGQETQYF. The CDR3 nucleotides read TGTGCCAGCAGCTTCTTTGGAGGGGGGCAAGAGACCCAGTACTTC. The genes are TRBV11-3 and TRBJ2-5; D is possibly TRBD1 or TRBD2 (6 bases each). The CDR3 has 15 amino acids. CDR1 and CDR2 (germline): SGHNT, YENEEA. The V end was cut by 3 bases, the J end by 2 bases, with 13 bases between.

The chain is built from TRBV21-1 and TRBJ1-5; TRBD1 is the table's D call, not checked against the DNA. TRBV21-1 is designated a pseudogene. This CDR3 has 17 residues. CDR3 DNA: TGTGCCAGCAGCAAGTTCGGTCCGGGACAGGGTACGGAGCCCCAGCATTTT. Its translation: CASSKFGPGQGTEPQHF.

This chain links TRBV7-6 with TRBJ2-7; D gene unclear. The V and J ends lost 5 bases and 4 bases respectively, with 12 bases between them. Germline-derived CDR1 and CDR2 are SGHVS and FNYEAQ. The CDR3 sequence is 13 residues long. In DNA form, the CDR3 reads TGTGCCAGCAGCCTACAGATAAATTACGAGCAGTACTTC. Amino acids: CASSLQINYEQYF.

This clone has only a few counts. The V call is TRBV28, the J call TRBJ1-2; 9 bases match TRBD1. J gave up 4 bases and V 8 bases, and 11 bases lay outside the gene matches. CDR1 and CDR2 (germline): MDHEN, SYDVKM. The CDR3 runs 15 residues. DNA of the CDR3: TGTGCCAGCGGCCTTTTGGGGGGACAGGGCTATGGCTACACCTTC. It codes for CASGLLGGQGYGYTF.

This clone was recorded only once. This chain links TRBV7-6 with TRBJ1-1; D may be TRBD1 (6 bases). The V and J ends lost 0 bases and 5 bases respectively, with 13 bases between them. Germline V gene data show CDR1 as SGHVS and CDR2 as FNYEAQ. The CDR3 spans 15 residues. The CDR3 DNA reads TGTGCCAGCAGCTTAGCGGGGGGGGCATGGACTGAAGCTTTCTTT. This codes for CASSLAGGAWTEAFF.